The TCR beta chain under discussion was sequenced for a study of blood T cell repertoires in COVID-19. CDR3 size: 14 residues. CDR1 is SGHRS and CDR2 is YFSETQ in the germline V gene. V was clipped by 7 bases and J by 2 bases; unmatched bases: 6. This clone turned up a few times. Repertoires were generated with immunoSEQ multiplex PCR, while TCRdb's copy carries only in-frame clones and drops some. The data show tens of thousands of clones, 60% to 85% seen once. Specimen: peripheral blood. The sequence was collected from a man aged 60 to 75 with acute or convalescent COVID-19. The chain is built from TRBV5-1 and TRBJ1-3, with 7 bases matching TRBD1. CDR3 amino acids: CASRDSFAGNTIYF. CDR3 nucleotide sequence: TGCGCCAGCCGGGACAGCTTCGCTGGAAACACCATATATTTT.